Below are 15 T cell receptor beta chains sequenced from a single sample in a study of blood T cells in healthy people across ages. For the second PCR, which ran for roughly 6 to 12 cycles, a sample-barcoded 5' primer and a J-beta primer mix were used. TCRdb reprocessed the 5' RACE reads via MiXCR and lists one record per CDR3 protein. Altogether 870,000 or so distinct CDR3 sequences are present, roughly 26% being singletons, with the ten largest covering 15% to 20%. Sequenced material: blood. All receptors come from a woman of 80 years or more in good health.

Only one count was recorded for this clonotype. J is TRBJ1-6 and V is TRBV2; D not resolved. Germline V gives CDR1 SNHLY, CDR2 FYNNEI. The V end lost 1 base, the J end lost 8 bases, and 9 bases lay between the germline ends. The CDR3 runs to 14 residues. The CDR3 DNA reads as TGTGCCAGCAGTGAAGGGACCGCCTATTCACCCCTCCACTTT. Translated: CASSEGTAYSPLHF.

This clonotype was seen more than once but under ten times. The chain carries TRBV5-6 and TRBJ2-7; 8 bases match TRBD2. The CDR3 spans 15 residues. Germline loops: CDR1 SGHDT, CDR2 YYEEEE. The J segment lost 7 bases and the V segment lost 4 bases, leaving 13 bases of the junction unmatched. The CDR3 region is CASSPAGGEIGEQYF. The CDR3 nucleotides read TGTGCCAGCAGCCCGGCGGGGGGCGAAATAGGAGAGCAGTACTTC.

There are many counts of this clonotype. V gene TRBV5-1 combines with J gene TRBJ2-1; D may be TRBD2 (7 bases). CDR3 length: 16 residues. Germline CDR1 SGHRS, CDR2 YFSETQ. V was pared by 0 bases and J by 2 bases, with 12 bases between. The CDR3 DNA reads TGCGCCAGCAGCTTGGAACGGGGGGCCGCCTACAATGAGCAGTTCTTC. It codes for CASSLERGAAYNEQFF.

The rearrangement joins TRBV6-1 to TRBJ2-7, with TRBD1 identical over 7 bases. Looked up from germline, CDR1 is MNHNS and CDR2 is SASEGT. This CDR3 contains 13 residues. In DNA, the CDR3 is TGTGTCGGCAGTGAAGGGAACCCGGGACAGCGGTACTTC. As protein: CVGSEGNPGQRYF.

This clonotype was recorded many times. This chain joins TRBV20-1 and TRBJ1-1; D not resolved. Germline V gene lookup returns CDR1 DFQATT and CDR2 SNEGSKA (reference sequence). V was pared by 1 base and J by 2 bases, with 14 bases between. This CDR3 contains 15 residues. CDR3 sequence (DNA): TGCAGTGCTAGAGTGGGGAGTTCAGGAAACACTGAAGCTTTCTTT. This gives the protein CSARVGSSGNTEAFF.

The V and J genes are TRBV7-2 and TRBJ2-1; 9 bases align to TRBD2. This CDR3 region has 15 residues. Germline assignment: CDR1 SGHTA and CDR2 FQGNSA. V lost 6 bases, J lost 8 bases, and 11 bases stayed unmatched. CDR3 sequence reads: CASSDLAGSDDEQFF. CDR3 sequence (DNA): TGTGCCAGCAGTGATCTAGCGGGATCTGACGATGAGCAGTTCTTC. Supplemented by reference TRBV7-2 and TRBJ2-1, the full variable domain reads GAGVSQSPSNKVTEKGKDVELRCDPISGHTALYWYRQSLGQGLEFLIYFQGNSAPDKSGLPSDRFSAERTGGSVSTLTIQRTQQEDSAVYLCASSDLAGSDDEQFFGPGTRLTVL.

This clonotype was counted many times. The CDR3 DNA is TGCAGTGCTAGAGATTGGAATGAAGCTTTCTTT. Translation gives CSARDWNEAFF. The V call is TRBV20-1, the J call TRBJ1-1, with D unclear. CDR1 is DFQATT, CDR2 SNEGSKA, per germline (reference sequence). V lost 0 bases and J lost 7, with 6 bases in between. The CDR3 consists of 11 residues.

This clonotype was observed once. A much larger clone lies one base from this, so it may be a read error. This sequence joins TRBV5-1 and TRBJ2-3; D may be TRBD1 (6 bases). The germline gives CDR1 SGHRS, CDR2 YFSETQ. This CDR3 spans 14 amino acids. CDR3 sequence (DNA): TGCGCCCGCAGGGACACCCCTAGCACAGATACGCAGTATTTT. Its protein is CARRDTPSTDTQYF. The full variable domain, with the rest looked up from reference TRBV5-1 and TRBJ2-3, is KAGVTQTPRYLIKTRGQQVTLSCSPISGHRSVSWYQQTPGQGLQFLFEYFSETQRNKGNFPGRFSGRQFSNSRSEMNVSTLELGDSALYLCARRDTPSTDTQYFGPGTRLTVL.

This clonotype was detected ten times or more. The V gene is TRBV11-2, the J gene TRBJ2-3; D is uncertain. Per germline, CDR1 SGHAT and CDR2 FQNNGV. Trimming removed 5 bases at V and 0 bases at J, with 12 bases between. The CDR3 covers 15 residues. This CDR3 is CASSGEFLSTDTQYF. CDR3 sequence (DNA): TGTGCCAGCAGCGGCGAGTTCCTAAGCACAGATACGCAGTATTTT.

The gene calls are TRBV30 and TRBJ1-1; D gene uncertain. Deletions cut 8 bases from V and 4 bases from J, with 17 bases between. CDR1 is GTSNPN, CDR2 SVGIG, per germline (reference sequence). The CDR3 is made up of 13 amino acids. In nucleotides, the CDR3 is TGTGCCGGGTGTCGGGGAGGGAGCACTGAAGCTTTCTTT. This codes for CAGCRGGSTEAFF.

This clonotype was detected a few times. The chain is built from TRBV18 and TRBJ1-2, with 8 nucleotides matching TRBD1. The CDR3 runs 13 residues. V lost 8 bases to trimming and J lost 6 bases; unmatched junction nucleotides: 8. Looked up from germline, CDR1 is KGHSH and CDR2 is LQKENI. CDR3 nucleotides: TGTGCCAGCGCCCTACCAGGGGGCCATGGCTACACCTTC. The encoded protein is CASALPGGHGYTF.

Concerning this clonotype: A much bigger clone sits one base away, suggesting this may be a read error. This chain links TRBV7-9 with TRBJ2-6, with TRBD1 matching over 11 bases. CDR1 is SEHNR and CDR2 is FQNEAQ in the germline V gene (reference sequence). The CDR3 has 18 residues. The CDR3 nucleotides are TGTGCCAGCAGCTTCGGGGACAGGGGGGGGCCTGGGGCCAACGTCCGGACTTTC. It specifies CASSFGDRGGPGANVRTF.

Of note for this clonotype: One end of the junction does not line up with germline, which may come from a read error. V is TRBV12-3 or TRBV12-4 and J is TRBJ2-3, with 11 bases lining up with TRBD1. CDR3 length: 15 residues. The DNA for the CDR3 is TGTGCCAGCAGAAAAGGGACAGGGGGAGCAGATGCGCAGTATTTT. Its translation: CASRKGTGGADAQYF.

This clonotype was detected ten times or more. The rearrangement joins TRBV12-3 or TRBV12-4 to TRBJ2-3, with 12 nucleotides matching TRBD1. The CDR3 spans 20 residues. With 3 bases clipped from V and 4 bases from J, the junction kept 17 bases outside the gene matches. The CDR3 coding sequence is TGTGCCAGCAGTTTGAACCGGGACAGGGGGCGACTAGCACTGTCAGATACGCAGTATTTT. Amino acids: CASSLNRDRGRLALSDTQYF.

This clonotype was observed many times. CDR3 sequence: CASSQDPPTGNGYEQYF. The CDR3 DNA is TGCGCCAGCAGCCAAGACCCCCCCACAGGGAACGGGTACGAGCAGTACTTC. J is TRBJ2-7 and V is TRBV4-3, with D tentatively TRBD1 (6 bases). The CDR3 has 17 residues. Germline loops: CDR1 LGHNA, CDR2 YSLEER. V was cut by 0 bases and J by 4 bases, with 19 bases left in between.